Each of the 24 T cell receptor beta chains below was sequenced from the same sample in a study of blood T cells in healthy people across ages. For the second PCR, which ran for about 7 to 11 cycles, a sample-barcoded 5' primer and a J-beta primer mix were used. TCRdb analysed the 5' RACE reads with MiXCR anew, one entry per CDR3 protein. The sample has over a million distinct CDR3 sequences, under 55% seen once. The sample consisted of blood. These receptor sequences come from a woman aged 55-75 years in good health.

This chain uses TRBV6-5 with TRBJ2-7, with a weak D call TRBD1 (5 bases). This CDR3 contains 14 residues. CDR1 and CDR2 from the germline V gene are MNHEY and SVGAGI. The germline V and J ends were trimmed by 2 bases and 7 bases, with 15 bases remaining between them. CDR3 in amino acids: CASSYQGLYNEQYF. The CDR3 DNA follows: TGTGCCAGCAGTTACCAGGGCCTTTACAATGAGCAGTACTTC.

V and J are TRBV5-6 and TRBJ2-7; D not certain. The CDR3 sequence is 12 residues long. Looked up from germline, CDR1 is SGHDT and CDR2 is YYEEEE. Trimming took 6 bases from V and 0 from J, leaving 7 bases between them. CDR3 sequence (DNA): TGTGCCAGCACTCGGAGCTCCTACGAGCAGTACTTC. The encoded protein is CASTRSSYEQYF.

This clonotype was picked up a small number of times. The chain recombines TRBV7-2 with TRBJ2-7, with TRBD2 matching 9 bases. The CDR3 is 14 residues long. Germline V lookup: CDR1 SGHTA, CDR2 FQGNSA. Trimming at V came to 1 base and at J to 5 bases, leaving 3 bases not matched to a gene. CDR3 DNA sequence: TGTGCCAGCAGCTTAGTAGCGGGAGATAACGAGCAGTACTTC. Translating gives CASSLVAGDNEQYF.

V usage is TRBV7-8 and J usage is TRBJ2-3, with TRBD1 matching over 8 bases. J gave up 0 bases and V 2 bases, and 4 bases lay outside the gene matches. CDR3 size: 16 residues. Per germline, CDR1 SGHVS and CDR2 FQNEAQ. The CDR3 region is CASSLPRQGSTDTQYF. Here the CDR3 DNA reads TGTGCCAGCAGCTTACCACGACAGGGGAGCACAGATACGCAGTATTTT.

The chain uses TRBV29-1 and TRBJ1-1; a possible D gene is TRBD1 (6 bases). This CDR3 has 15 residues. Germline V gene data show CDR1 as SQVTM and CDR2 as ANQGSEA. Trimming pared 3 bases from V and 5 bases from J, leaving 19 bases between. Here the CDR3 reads CSVDGQGSRGTEAFF. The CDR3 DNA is TGCAGCGTTGATGGTCAGGGGTCCCGGGGGACTGAAGCTTTCTTT. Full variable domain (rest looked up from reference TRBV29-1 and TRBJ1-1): SAVISQKPSRDICQRGTSLTIQCQVDSQVTMMFWYRQQPGQSLTLIATANQGSEATYESGFVIDKFPISRPNLTFSTLTVSNMSPEDSSIYLCSVDGQGSRGTEAFFGQGTRLTVV.

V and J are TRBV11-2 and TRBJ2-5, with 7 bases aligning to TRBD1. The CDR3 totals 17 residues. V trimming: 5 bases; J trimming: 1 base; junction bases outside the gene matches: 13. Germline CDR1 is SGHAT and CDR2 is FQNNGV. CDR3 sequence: CASSPRRGQTLQETQYF. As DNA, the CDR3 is TGTGCCAGCAGCCCCCGCCGGGGACAGACCCTCCAAGAGACCCAGTACTTC.

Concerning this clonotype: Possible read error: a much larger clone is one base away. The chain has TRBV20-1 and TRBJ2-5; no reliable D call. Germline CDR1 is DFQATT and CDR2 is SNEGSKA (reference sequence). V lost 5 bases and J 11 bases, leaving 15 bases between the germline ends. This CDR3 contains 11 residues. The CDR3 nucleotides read TGCAGTGCTCACCAATCCAATGAGCAGTACTTC. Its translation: CSAHQSNEQYF.

The CDR3 DNA reads as TGCGCCAGCAGCCAAACTAGCGGGTTGAATGAGCAGTTCTTC. Its protein product is CASSQTSGLNEQFF. This chain joins TRBV4-1 and TRBJ2-1; 9 nucleotides match TRBD2. V trimming: 2 bases; J trimming: 7 bases; junction bases outside the gene matches: 3. The germline V gene encodes CDR1 MGHRA and CDR2 YSYEKL. The CDR3 contains 14 residues.

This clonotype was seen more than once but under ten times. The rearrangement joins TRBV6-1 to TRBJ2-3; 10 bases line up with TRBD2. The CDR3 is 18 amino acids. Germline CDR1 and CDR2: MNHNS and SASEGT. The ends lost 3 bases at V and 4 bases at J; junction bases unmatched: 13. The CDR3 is CASSDYFSTGTSADTQYF. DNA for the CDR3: TGTGCCAGCAGTGATTATTTCTCCACCGGGACTAGCGCAGATACGCAGTATTTT.

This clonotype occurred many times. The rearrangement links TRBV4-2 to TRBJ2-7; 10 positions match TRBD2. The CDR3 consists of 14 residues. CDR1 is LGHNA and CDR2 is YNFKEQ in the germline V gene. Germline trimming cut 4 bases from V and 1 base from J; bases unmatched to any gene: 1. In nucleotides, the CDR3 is TGTGCCAGCAGCCGACTAGCGGGTTCCTACGAGCAGTACTTC. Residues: CASSRLAGSYEQYF.

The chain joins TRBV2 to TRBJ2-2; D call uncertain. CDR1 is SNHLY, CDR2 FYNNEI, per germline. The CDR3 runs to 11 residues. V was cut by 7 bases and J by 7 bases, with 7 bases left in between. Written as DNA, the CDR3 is TGTGCCAGCACCCTAGTCGGGGAGCTGTTTTTT. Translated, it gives CASTLVGELFF.

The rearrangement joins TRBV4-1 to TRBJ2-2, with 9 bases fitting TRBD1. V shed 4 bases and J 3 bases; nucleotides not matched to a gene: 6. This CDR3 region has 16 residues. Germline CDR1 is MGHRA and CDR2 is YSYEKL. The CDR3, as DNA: TGCGCCAGCAGCCCCGGGGACAGGGCCTACACCGGGGAGCTGTTTTTT. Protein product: CASSPGDRAYTGELFF.

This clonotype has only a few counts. CDR3: CASSGRDRGQTYEQYF. Written as DNA, the CDR3 is TGTGCCAGCAGCGGCCGGGACAGGGGGCAGACCTACGAGCAGTACTTC. V usage is TRBV7-9 and J usage is TRBJ2-7, with 12 bases aligning to TRBD1. Germline trimming cut 5 bases from V and 2 bases from J; bases unmatched to any gene: 7. Per the germline V gene, CDR1 is SEHNR and CDR2 is FQNEAQ (reference sequence). This CDR3 is built from 16 residues.

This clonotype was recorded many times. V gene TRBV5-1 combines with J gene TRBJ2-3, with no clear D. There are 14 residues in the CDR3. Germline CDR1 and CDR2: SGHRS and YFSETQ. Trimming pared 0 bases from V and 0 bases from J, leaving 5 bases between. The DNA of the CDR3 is TGCGCCAGCAGCTTGGAGACTAGCACAGATACGCAGTATTTT. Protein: CASSLETSTDTQYF.

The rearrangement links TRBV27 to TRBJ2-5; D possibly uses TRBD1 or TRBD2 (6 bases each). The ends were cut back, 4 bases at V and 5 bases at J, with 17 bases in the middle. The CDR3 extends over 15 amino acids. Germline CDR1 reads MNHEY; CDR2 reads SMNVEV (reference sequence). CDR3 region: CASSSTGSRGETQYF. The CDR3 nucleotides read TGTGCCAGCAGTTCGACAGGTTCCCGGGGGGAGACCCAGTACTTC.

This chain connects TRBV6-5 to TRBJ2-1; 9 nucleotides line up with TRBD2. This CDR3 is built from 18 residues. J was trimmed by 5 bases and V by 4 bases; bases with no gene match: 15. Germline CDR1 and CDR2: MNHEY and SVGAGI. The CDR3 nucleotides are TGTGCCAGCAGTTCGCTTAGGCAGAGCGGGAGGAGGAACAATGAGCAGTTCTTC. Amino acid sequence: CASSSLRQSGRRNNEQFF.

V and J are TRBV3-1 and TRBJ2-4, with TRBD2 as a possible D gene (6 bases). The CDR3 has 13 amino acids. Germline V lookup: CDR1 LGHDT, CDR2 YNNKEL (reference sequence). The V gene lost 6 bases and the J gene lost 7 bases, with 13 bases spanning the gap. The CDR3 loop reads CASRLAKENIQYF. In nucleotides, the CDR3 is TGTGCCAGCAGACTAGCTAAGGAGAACATTCAGTACTTC.

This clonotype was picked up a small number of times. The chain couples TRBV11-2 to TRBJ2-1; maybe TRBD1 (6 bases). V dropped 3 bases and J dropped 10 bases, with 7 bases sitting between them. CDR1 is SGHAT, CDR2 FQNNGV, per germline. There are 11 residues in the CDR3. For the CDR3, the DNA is TGTGCCAGCAGCTTTGGACAGGAGCAGTTCTTC. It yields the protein CASSFGQEQFF.

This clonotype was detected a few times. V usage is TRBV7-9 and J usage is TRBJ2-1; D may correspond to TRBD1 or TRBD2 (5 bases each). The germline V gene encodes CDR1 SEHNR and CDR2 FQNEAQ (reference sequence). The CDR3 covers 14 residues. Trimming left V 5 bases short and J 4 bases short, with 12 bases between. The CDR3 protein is CASSGETVYNEQFF. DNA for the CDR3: TGTGCCAGCAGCGGGGAGACAGTTTACAATGAGCAGTTCTTC.

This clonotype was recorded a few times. The CDR3 region has the DNA TGCAGCTTCCTAGGGGTCACAGATACGCAGTATTTT. Encoded protein: CSFLGVTDTQYF. This chain uses TRBV29-1 with TRBJ2-3; TRBD1 is a possible D gene (5 bases). Germline V lookup: CDR1 SQVTM, CDR2 ANQGSEA. The V end was cut by 8 bases, the J end by 2 bases, with 11 bases between. The length of the CDR3 is 12 residues.

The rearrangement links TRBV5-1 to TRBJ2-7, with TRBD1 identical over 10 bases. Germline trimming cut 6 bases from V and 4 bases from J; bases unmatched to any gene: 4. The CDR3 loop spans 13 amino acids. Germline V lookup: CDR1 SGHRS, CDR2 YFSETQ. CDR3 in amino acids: CASKGTGVYEQYF. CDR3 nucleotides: TGCGCCAGCAAAGGGACAGGGGTTTACGAGCAGTACTTC.

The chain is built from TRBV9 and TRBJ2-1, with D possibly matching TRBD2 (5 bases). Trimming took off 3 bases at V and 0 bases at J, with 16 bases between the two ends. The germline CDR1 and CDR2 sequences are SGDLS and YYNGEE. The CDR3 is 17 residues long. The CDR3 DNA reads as TGTGCCAGCAGCGCCCGGATAAGCGGTAGCTCCTACAATGAGCAGTTCTTC. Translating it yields CASSARISGSSYNEQFF.

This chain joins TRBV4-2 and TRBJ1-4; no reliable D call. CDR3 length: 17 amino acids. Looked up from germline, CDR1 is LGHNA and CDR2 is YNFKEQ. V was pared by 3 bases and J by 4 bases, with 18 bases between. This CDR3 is CASSHQLGSGSNEKLFF. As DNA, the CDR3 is TGTGCCAGCAGCCACCAACTTGGGTCCGGAAGTAATGAAAAACTGTTTTTT.

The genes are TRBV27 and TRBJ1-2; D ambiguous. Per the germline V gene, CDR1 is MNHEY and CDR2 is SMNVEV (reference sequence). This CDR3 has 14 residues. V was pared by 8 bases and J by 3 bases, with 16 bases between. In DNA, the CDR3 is TGTGCCAGCCGCGCGGGGAAAGTTGACTATGGCTACACCTTC. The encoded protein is CASRAGKVDYGYTF.